This T cell receptor beta chain derives from a study of blood T cell repertoires in COVID-19. The data were produced by immunoSEQ multiplex PCR, yet TCRdb's version contains in-frame clones alone and is incomplete. The data contain about 110,000 clones, 88% of them singletons. This CDR3 contains 15 residues. The germline gives CDR1 SGDLS, CDR2 YYNGEE. Trimming cost V 0 bases and J 6 bases; bases outside gene matches: 2. V is TRBV9 and J is TRBJ1-4, with 10 bases lining up with TRBD1. The source material was peripheral blood. This TCR was sampled from a man between 45 and 60 years old with active or convalescent COVID-19. The CDR3 loop is CASSVAGTGDEKLFF. CDR3 sequence (DNA): TGTGCCAGCAGCGTAGCGGGGACAGGGGATGAAAAACTGTTTTTT.